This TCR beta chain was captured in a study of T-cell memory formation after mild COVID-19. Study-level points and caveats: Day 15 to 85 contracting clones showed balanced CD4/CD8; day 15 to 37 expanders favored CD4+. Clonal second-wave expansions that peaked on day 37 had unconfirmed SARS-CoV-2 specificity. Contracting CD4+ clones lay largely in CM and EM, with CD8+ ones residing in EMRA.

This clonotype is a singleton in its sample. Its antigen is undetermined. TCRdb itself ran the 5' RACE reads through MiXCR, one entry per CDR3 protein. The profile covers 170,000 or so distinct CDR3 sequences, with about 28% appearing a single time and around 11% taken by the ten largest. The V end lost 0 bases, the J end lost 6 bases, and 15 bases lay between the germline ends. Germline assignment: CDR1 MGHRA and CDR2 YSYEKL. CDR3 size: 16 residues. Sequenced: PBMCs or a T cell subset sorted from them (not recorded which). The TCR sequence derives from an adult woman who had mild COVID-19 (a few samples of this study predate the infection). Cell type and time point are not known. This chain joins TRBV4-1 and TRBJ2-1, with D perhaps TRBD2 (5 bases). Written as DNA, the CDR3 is TGCGCCAGCAGCCAAGATCCCGGCGGGCCCGGCAATGAGCAGTTCTTC. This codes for CASSQDPGGPGNEQFF.